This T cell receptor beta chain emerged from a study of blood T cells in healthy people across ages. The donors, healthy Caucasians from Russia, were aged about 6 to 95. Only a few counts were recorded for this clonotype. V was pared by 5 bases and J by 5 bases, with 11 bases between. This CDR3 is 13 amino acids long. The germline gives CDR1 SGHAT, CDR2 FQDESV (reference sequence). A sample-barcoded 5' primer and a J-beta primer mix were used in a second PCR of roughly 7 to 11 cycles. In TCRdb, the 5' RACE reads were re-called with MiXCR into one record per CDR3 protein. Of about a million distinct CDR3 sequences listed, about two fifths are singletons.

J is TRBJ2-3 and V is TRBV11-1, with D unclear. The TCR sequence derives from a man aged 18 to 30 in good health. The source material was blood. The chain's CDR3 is CASSPGVGDTQYF. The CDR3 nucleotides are TGTGCCAGCAGCCCCGGTGTGGGAGATACGCAGTATTTT.